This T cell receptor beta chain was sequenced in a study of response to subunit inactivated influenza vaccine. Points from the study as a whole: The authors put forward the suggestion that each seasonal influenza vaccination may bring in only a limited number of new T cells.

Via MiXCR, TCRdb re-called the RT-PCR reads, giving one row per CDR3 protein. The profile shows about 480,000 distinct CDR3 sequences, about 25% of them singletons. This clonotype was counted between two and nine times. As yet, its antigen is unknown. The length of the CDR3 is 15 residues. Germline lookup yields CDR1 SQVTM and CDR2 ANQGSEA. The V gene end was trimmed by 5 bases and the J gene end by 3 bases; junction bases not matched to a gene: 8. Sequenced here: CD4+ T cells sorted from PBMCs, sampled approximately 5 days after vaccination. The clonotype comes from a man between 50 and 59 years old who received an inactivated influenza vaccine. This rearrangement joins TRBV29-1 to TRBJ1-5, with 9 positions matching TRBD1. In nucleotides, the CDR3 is TGCAGCGTTAGCTGGGGGACAGGGCCCAATCAGCCCCAGCATTTT. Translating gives CSVSWGTGPNQPQHF.